This record concerns one TCR beta chain sequence. Its specificity is unknown. Assay used: immunoSEQ multiplex PCR; TCRdb lists only in-frame clones, some missing. The sample carries 2 million to 3 million clones, more than 85% recorded once. Germline values: CDR1 MDHEN, CDR2 SYDVKM. Between the trimmed V and J ends, which lost 4 bases and 1 base, there was a span of 11 bases. The CDR3 has 14 amino acids. This record comes from a study of shared clonotypes between healthy human individuals. Overall study results and limits: Rarefaction exposed incomplete sorted-subset sequencing despite large depth. Tissue TCR repertoires likely differ from these blood-only repertoires.

The receptor comes from a man aged 18 to 35 in good health. Some clones in this sample may be carry-over from other donors' samples. The V gene is TRBV28, the J gene TRBJ2-7; D unclear. The sequenced sample was naive CD4+ T cells from PBMCs. Subset described: CD45RA+ positively selected. CDR3 region: CASSSPLPSYEQYF. The CDR3 DNA follows: TGTGCCAGCAGTTCCCCTTTGCCTTCCTACGAGCAGTACTTC.